These 21 T cell receptor beta chains were all obtained from the same sample, sequenced in a study of OX40 agonist ivuxolimab in advanced cancers. Repertoires were generated with immunoSEQ multiplex PCR, while TCRdb's copy carries only in-frame clones and drops some. The sample yields tens of thousands of clones, approximately 91% seen once. This material consisted of CD4+ or CD8+ T cells sorted from blood, taken in a trial of the OX40 agonist ivuxolimab. The receptors originated from an adult with an advanced solid tumor such as melanoma, head and neck, liver or kidney cancer.

CDR3 amino acids: CASTPNGPLEQYF. CDR3 DNA: TGTGCCAGCACCCCTAACGGCCCCCTCGAGCAGTACTTC. The genes are TRBV6-5 and TRBJ2-7; no clear D gene. The CDR3 has 13 amino acids. V gave up 7 bases and J gave up 6 bases, with 16 bases separating them. Germline CDR1 is MNHEY and CDR2 is SVGAGI.

The V gene is TRBV9, the J gene TRBJ2-7; D is undetermined. Trimming removed 1 base from V and 4 bases from J, with 9 bases in between. CDR1 SGDLS and CDR2 YYNGEE come from the germline V gene. The CDR3 runs to 13 residues. The CDR3 loop is CASSVRDQYEQYF. In DNA, the CDR3 is TGTGCCAGCAGCGTAAGGGATCAGTACGAGCAGTACTTC.

The chain is built from TRBV6-1 and TRBJ2-7; D perhaps matches TRBD2 (6 bases). Germline lookup yields CDR1 MNHNS and CDR2 SASEGT. The CDR3 has 13 residues. V shed 7 bases and J shed 3 bases, with 13 bases lying between them. CDR3 residues: CASKGGRYYEQYF. The CDR3 region has the DNA TGTGCCAGCAAGGGAGGACGGTACTACGAGCAGTACTTC.

This chain links TRBV27 with TRBJ2-1, with 13 bases aligning to TRBD2. Germline lookup yields CDR1 MNHEY and CDR2 SMNVEV (reference sequence). CDR3 length: 18 residues. Germline trimming cut 3 bases from V and 9 bases from J; bases unmatched to any gene: 14. CDR3 DNA: TGTGCCAGCAGTTTTCGGACTAGCGGGAGCCGAAAGATTAGTGAGCAGTTCTTC. Translating gives CASSFRTSGSRKISEQFF.

The chain carries TRBV6-1 and TRBJ2-7; D perhaps matches TRBD1 (6 bases). Germline V lookup: CDR1 MNHNS, CDR2 SASEGT. The CDR3 has 13 amino acids. V gave up 5 bases and J gave up 2 bases, with 10 bases separating them. CDR3 coding DNA: TGTGCCAGCAGTCCAAGGGGGACCTACGAGCAGTACTTC. This encodes CASSPRGTYEQYF.

On this clone: Other DNA sequences in the same sample also yield this CDR3. V is TRBV9 and J is TRBJ1-2; 7 bases align to TRBD1. The V gene's germline CDR1 is SGDLS and CDR2 YYNGEE. V shed 8 bases and J 7 bases; nucleotides not matched to a gene: 5. CDR3 length equals 11 residues. CDR3 sequence reads: CASKTGTGYTF. As DNA, the CDR3 is TGTGCCAGTAAGACAGGGACTGGCTACACCTTC.

The CDR3 region has the DNA TGCGCCAGCAGCTTTCACAGGGGAGGGGATGGCTACACCTTC. Protein sequence: CASSFHRGGDGYTF. The rearrangement joins TRBV5-1 to TRBJ1-2; 7 nucleotides match TRBD1. V lost 2 bases and J lost 6; bases outside the gene matches: 7. Per germline, CDR1 SGHRS and CDR2 YFSETQ. The length of the CDR3 is 14 residues. The variable domain in full, completed from reference TRBV5-1 and TRBJ1-2, reads KAGVTQTPRYLIKTRGQQVTLSCSPISGHRSVSWYQQTPGQGLQFLFEYFSETQRNKGNFPGRFSGRQFSNSRSEMNVSTLELGDSALYLCASSFHRGGDGYTFGSGTRLTVV.

The chain is built from TRBV27 and TRBJ1-2, with D perhaps TRBD1 (5 bases). The CDR3 is 14 amino acids. The V gene lost 0 bases and the J gene lost 8 bases, with 13 bases spanning the gap. Germline V gene lookup returns CDR1 MNHEY and CDR2 SMNVEV (reference sequence). CDR3 residues: CASSLSWQGEGYTF. CDR3 in DNA: TGTGCCAGCAGTTTATCTTGGCAGGGTGAAGGCTACACCTTC.

The J gene is TRBJ1-2, the V gene TRBV6-5; 7 bases fit TRBD1. V was clipped by 6 bases and J by 4 bases; unmatched bases: 8. CDR1 is MNHEY, CDR2 SVGAGI, per germline. The CDR3 covers 14 residues. The CDR3 DNA follows: TGTGCCAGCAGCCCCGTAGGGGGCTCCTATGGCTACACCTTC. It is translated as CASSPVGGSYGYTF.

This chain connects TRBV29-1 to TRBJ2-3, with D possibly being TRBD2 (6 bases). This CDR3 is 17 amino acids long. Trimming took 1 base from V and 3 from J, leaving 20 bases between them. CDR1 and CDR2 (germline): SQVTM, ANQGSEA. Written as DNA, the CDR3 is TGCAGCGTTGAAGGGGTTGGGGGACTTCAGCATACAGATACGCAGTATTTT. Translating gives CSVEGVGGLQHTDTQYF.

The chain carries TRBV4-3 and TRBJ1-1, with D unclear. The CDR3 extends over 15 amino acids. The V end lost 4 bases, the J end lost 0 bases, and 12 bases lay between the germline ends. Germline CDR1 LGHNA, CDR2 YSLEER. The CDR3 sequence: CASSRSRSMNTEAFF. CDR3 DNA: TGCGCCAGCAGCCGTAGTAGGTCGATGAACACTGAAGCTTTCTTT.

The V and J genes are TRBV19 and TRBJ2-2, with D perhaps matching TRBD2 (5 bases). V was cut by 1 base and J by 6 bases, with 15 bases left in between. CDR1 LNHDA and CDR2 SQIVND come from the germline V gene (reference sequence). This CDR3 is built from 16 residues. The CDR3 loop is CASSIAREPKPGELFF. CDR3 nucleotide sequence: TGTGCCAGTAGTATAGCCCGGGAACCCAAGCCCGGGGAGCTGTTTTTT.

This clone occurred once. The chain has TRBV6-1 and TRBJ2-7, with TRBD1 as a possible D gene (6 bases). Germline CDR1 and CDR2: MNHNS and SASEGT. This CDR3 region has 14 residues. V gave up 4 bases and J gave up 0 bases, with 10 bases separating them. The CDR3 DNA reads TGTGCCAGCAGTGTATCCAGGGGCTCCTACGAGCAGTACTTC. Encoded protein: CASSVSRGSYEQYF.

The chain carries TRBV4-3 and TRBJ2-7, with no clear D. With 1 base removed from V and 3 bases from J, the gap between germline ends came to 13 bases. CDR1 and CDR2 from the germline V gene are LGHNA and YSLEER. CDR3 length: 15 residues. Here the CDR3 DNA reads TGCGCCAGCAGCCAAGTAGAAGGGCGGAACTACGAGCAGTACTTC. The encoded protein is CASSQVEGRNYEQYF.

J is TRBJ2-4 and V is TRBV5-6, with D unresolved. CDR1 and CDR2 from the germline V gene are SGHDT and YYEEEE. The CDR3 spans 17 residues. The V and J ends lost 4 bases and 0 bases respectively, with 17 bases between them. The CDR3 DNA is TGTGCCAGCAGCCTCCTCGGACCGGAAGGAGCCAAAAACATTCAGTACTTC. The encoded protein is CASSLLGPEGAKNIQYF.

This sequence joins TRBV4-3 and TRBJ1-5; no reliable D call. There are 15 residues in the CDR3. V lost 2 bases and J lost 1, with 9 bases in between. Germline-derived CDR1 and CDR2 are LGHNA and YSLEER. As DNA, the CDR3 is TGCGCCAGCAGCCAACGAGTGGGCAGCAATCAGCCCCAGCATTTT. Translating gives CASSQRVGSNQPQHF.

V usage is TRBV6-6 and J usage is TRBJ2-2; TRBD2 agrees at 11 bases. Germline lookup yields CDR1 MNHNY and CDR2 SVGAGI (reference sequence). The CDR3 has 16 amino acids. The junction had 4 bases not matched to a gene; V was cut back by 4 bases and J by 3 bases. The CDR3 DNA is TGTGCCAGCAGTTTCGGGACTAGCGGATACACCGGGGAGCTGTTTTTT. Amino acid sequence: CASSFGTSGYTGELFF.

V gene TRBV5-4 combines with J gene TRBJ1-1; 9 bases fit TRBD1. The J segment lost 6 bases and the V segment lost 4 bases, leaving 10 bases of the junction unmatched. CDR1 is SGHNT and CDR2 is YYREEE in the germline V gene (reference sequence). This CDR3 spans 15 amino acids. The CDR3 DNA reads as TGTGCCAGCAGCACGGGGACAGGGAGAGTTGCTGAAGCTTTCTTT. This translates into CASSTGTGRVAEAFF.

The rearrangement uses TRBV7-9 and TRBJ1-1; D is undetermined. V was pared by 4 bases and J by 1 base, with 10 bases between. The germline CDR1 and CDR2 sequences are SEHNR and FQNEAQ (reference sequence). The CDR3 covers 14 residues. CDR3 nucleotides: TGTGCCAGCAGCTCGGGCAGCTGGAACACTGAAGCTTTCTTT. Amino acid sequence: CASSSGSWNTEAFF.

The chain links TRBV25-1 to TRBJ1-6, with 11 bases identical to TRBD1. Germline V gene data show CDR1 as MGHDK and CDR2 as SYGVNS. This CDR3 comprises 15 residues. V lost 5 bases and J lost 11; bases outside the gene matches: 8. The CDR3 DNA reads TGTGCCAGCAGTTTAGGGACAGGGGGGACGCCACCCCTCCACTTT. Amino acids: CASSLGTGGTPPLHF.

The chain carries TRBV9 and TRBJ2-3; D remains unclear. CDR1 and CDR2 from the germline V gene are SGDLS and YYNGEE. Trimming took 3 bases from V and 6 from J, leaving 2 bases between them. The CDR3 consists of 10 residues. The CDR3 loop is CASSGDTQYF. CDR3 nucleotides: TGTGCCAGCAGCGGTGATACGCAGTATTTT.